This T cell receptor (beta chain) was retrieved from a study of read filtering for tumor transcriptome and immune sequencing. From roughly 390 ng of RNA, a library with molecular barcoded alpha/delta and beta/gamma adaptors was made. From the reads, TCRdb called clonotypes with MiXCR, one entry per CDR3 protein. Here the sample spans about 90,000 distinct CDR3 sequences, over 9% being singletons. Trimming removed 8 bases from V and 3 bases from J, with 19 bases in between. The germline gives CDR1 LNHDA, CDR2 SQIVND (reference sequence). The CDR3 runs to 15 residues. In this sample, this clonotype turned up many times.

Source material: a population of CD138-negative cells sorted from bone marrow. The chain is built from TRBV19 and TRBJ1-1; no firm D call. The source of this sequence is a donor over 35 with multiple myeloma. The CDR3 loop is CASRSVVVRDTEAFF. The CDR3 DNA is TGTGCCAGTCGCTCAGTCGTAGTGAGGGACACTGAAGCTTTCTTT.